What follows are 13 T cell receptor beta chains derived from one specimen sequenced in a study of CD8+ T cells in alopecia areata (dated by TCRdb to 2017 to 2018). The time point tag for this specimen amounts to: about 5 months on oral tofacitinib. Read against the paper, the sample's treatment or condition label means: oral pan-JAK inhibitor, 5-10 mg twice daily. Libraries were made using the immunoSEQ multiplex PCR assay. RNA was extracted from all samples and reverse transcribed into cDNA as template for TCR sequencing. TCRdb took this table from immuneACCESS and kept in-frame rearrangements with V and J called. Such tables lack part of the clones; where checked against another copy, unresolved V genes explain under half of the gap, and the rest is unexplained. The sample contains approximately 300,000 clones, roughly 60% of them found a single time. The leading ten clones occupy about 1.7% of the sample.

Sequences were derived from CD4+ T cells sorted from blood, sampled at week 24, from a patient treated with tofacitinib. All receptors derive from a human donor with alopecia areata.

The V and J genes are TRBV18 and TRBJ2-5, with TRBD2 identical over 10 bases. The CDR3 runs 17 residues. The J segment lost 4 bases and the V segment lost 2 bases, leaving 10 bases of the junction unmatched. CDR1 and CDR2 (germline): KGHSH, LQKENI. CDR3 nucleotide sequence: TGTGCCAGCTCACCAACCGGGACTAGCGTACAAGGAGAGACCCAGTACTTC. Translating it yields CASSPTGTSVQGETQYF. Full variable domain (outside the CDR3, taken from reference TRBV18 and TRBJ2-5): NAGVMQNPRHLVRRRGQEARLRCSPMKGHSHVYWYRQLPEEGLKFMVYLQKENIIDESGMPKERFSAEFPKEGPSILRIQQVVRGDSAAYFCASSPTGTSVQGETQYFGPGTRLLVL.

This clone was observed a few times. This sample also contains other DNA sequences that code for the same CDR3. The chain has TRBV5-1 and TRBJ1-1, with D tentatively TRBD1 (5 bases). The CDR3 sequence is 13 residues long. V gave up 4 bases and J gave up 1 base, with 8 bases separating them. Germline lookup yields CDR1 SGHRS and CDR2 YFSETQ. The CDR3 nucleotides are TGCGCCAGCAGCCTCGGGGGGAACACTGAAGCTTTCTTT. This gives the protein CASSLGGNTEAFF. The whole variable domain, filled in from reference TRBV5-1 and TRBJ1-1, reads KAGVTQTPRYLIKTRGQQVTLSCSPISGHRSVSWYQQTPGQGLQFLFEYFSETQRNKGNFPGRFSGRQFSNSRSEMNVSTLELGDSALYLCASSLGGNTEAFFGQGTRLTVV.

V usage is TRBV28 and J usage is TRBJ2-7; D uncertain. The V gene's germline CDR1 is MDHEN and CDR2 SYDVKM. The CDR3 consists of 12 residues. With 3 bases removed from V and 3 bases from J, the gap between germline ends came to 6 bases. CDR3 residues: CASSLSDYEQYF. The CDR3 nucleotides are TGTGCCAGCAGTTTGTCGGACTACGAGCAGTACTTC.

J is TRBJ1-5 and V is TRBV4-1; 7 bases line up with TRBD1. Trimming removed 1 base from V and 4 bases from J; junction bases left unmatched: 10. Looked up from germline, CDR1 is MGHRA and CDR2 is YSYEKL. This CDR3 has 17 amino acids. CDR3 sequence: CASSQGLQGKRNQPQHF. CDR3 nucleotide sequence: TGCGCCAGCAGCCAAGGACTACAGGGGAAGCGGAATCAGCCCCAGCATTTT.

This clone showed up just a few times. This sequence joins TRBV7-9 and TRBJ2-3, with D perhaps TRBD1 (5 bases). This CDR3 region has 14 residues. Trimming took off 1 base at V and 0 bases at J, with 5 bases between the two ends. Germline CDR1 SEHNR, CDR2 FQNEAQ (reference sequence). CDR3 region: CASSLEGSTDTQYF. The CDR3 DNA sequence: TGTGCCAGCAGCTTAGAGGGGAGCACAGATACGCAGTATTTT.

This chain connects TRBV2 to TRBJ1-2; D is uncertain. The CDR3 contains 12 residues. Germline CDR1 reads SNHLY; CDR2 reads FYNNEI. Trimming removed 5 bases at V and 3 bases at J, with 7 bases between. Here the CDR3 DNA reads TGTGCCAGCAGTCAGGAAGACTATGGCTACACCTTC. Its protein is CASSQEDYGYTF.

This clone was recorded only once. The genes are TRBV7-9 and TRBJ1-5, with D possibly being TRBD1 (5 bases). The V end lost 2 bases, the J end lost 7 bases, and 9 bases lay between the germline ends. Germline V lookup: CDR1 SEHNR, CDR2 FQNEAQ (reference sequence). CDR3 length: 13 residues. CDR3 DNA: TGTGCCAGCAGCTTACAGGGCGGACAGCCCCAGCATTTT. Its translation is CASSLQGGQPQHF. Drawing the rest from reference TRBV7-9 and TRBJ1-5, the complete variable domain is DTGVSQNPRHKITKRGQNVTFRCDPISEHNRLYWYRQTLGQGPEFLTYFQNEAQLEKSRLLSDRFSAERPKGSFSTLEIQRTEQGDSAMYLCASSLQGGQPQHFGDGTRLSIL.

The CDR3 DNA reads as TGCGCCAGCAGCCCCGGAAGGCAGCACTACGAGCAGTACTTC. Amino acid sequence: CASSPGRQHYEQYF. The chain has TRBV5-1 and TRBJ2-7; D uncertain. CDR3 length: 14 amino acids. The V end lost 4 bases, the J end lost 3 bases, and 14 bases lay between the germline ends. Per the germline V gene, CDR1 is SGHRS and CDR2 is YFSETQ.

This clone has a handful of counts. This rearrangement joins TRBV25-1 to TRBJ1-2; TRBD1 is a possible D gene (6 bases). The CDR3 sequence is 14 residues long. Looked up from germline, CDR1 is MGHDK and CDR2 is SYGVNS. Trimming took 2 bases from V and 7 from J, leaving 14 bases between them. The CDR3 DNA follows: TGTGCCAGCAGTGAAGCGGTTGGGGGCAGTGGCTACACCTTC. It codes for CASSEAVGGSGYTF.

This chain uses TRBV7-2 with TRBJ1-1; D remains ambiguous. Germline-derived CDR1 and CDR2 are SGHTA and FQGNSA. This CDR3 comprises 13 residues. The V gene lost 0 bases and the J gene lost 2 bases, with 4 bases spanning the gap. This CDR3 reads CASSLALNTEAFF. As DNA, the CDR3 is TGTGCCAGCAGCTTAGCCCTAAACACTGAAGCTTTCTTT.

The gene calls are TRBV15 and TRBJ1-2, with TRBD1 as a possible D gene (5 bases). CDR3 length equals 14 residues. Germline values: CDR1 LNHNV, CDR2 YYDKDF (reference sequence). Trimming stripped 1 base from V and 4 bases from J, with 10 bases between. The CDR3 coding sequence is TGTGCCACCAGCAGAGCGAGTCAGGGCTATGGCTACACCTTC. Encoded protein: CATSRASQGYGYTF.

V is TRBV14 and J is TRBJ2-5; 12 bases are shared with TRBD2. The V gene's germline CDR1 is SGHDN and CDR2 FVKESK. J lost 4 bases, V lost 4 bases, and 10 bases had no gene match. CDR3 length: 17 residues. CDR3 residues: CASSRQLTSGGGETQYF. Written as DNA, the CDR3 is TGTGCCAGCAGCCGACAGCTGACTAGCGGGGGAGGAGAGACCCAGTACTTC.

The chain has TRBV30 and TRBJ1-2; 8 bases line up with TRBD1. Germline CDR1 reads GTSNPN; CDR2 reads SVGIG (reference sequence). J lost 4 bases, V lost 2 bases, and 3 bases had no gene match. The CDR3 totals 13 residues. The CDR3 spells CAWSRDRSYGYTF. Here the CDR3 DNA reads TGTGCCTGGAGTAGGGACAGGAGCTATGGCTACACCTTC.